This T cell receptor (beta chain) stems from a study of long-term antiretroviral therapy in people with HIV. Findings and limits, study-wide: Clones with expansion before ART led the repertoire at all time points. Sampling of blood ran from the mid-2000s to the late 2010s, and older ART regimens were possibly in use. Subsequent to ART, diversity was augmented yet persisted below that of transplant donor controls.

The CDR3 covers 14 residues. V lost 1 base and J lost 3; bases outside the gene matches: 3. Germline V gene sequence: CDR1 SQVTM, CDR2 ANQGSEA. At least one PBMC sample before ART and at least two after were required. This clone was seen a handful of times. What it binds is unknown. Other DNA sequences within the sample encode an identical CDR3. An immunoSEQ assay, version v3.0, was performed at survey level. Only in-frame clones appear in the TCRdb table, and some are missing; sequencing was by immunoSEQ multiplex PCR. Seen here are around 15,000 clones, approximately 83% observed once, and the top ten hold around 16%.

The rearrangement joins TRBV29-1 to TRBJ2-7, with TRBD1 identical over 10 bases. The sample was unsorted PBMCs, taken just before starting antiretroviral therapy. The sequence came from a man between 35 and 55 years old with HIV. The CDR3 coding sequence is TGCAGCGTTGAAGTAGGGGACAGGGGCTACGAGCAGTACTTC. This translates into CSVEVGDRGYEQYF.